The clone carrying this T cell receptor (beta chain) was found many times. The data were obtained in a study of neurological immune-mediated disorders. Time point denoted: longitudinal time-point 2. TCRdb processed the 5' RACE reads anew with MiXCR; each CDR3 protein has one entry. There are some 45,000 distinct CDR3 sequences in the sample; about 12% occur only once, and 4.5% lies in the top ten. This CDR3 contains 14 residues. Germline V gene data show CDR1 as SSHAT and CDR2 as FNYEAQ (reference sequence). Deletions cut 4 bases from V and 6 bases from J, with 14 bases between. This sequence was found in a male donor with HTLV-1-associated myelopathy (HAM/TSP). This chain links TRBV7-7 with TRBJ2-3, with D perhaps TRBD1 (5 bases). Sequenced: PBMCs. CDR3 nucleotide sequence: TGTGCCAGCAGCTCTCTTTCAGGGTCGGATACGCAGTATTTT. Protein sequence: CASSSLSGSDTQYF.